This paragraph covers one T cell receptor (beta chain) sequence. Its antigen remains unidentified. These data originate in a study of T cell responses to AZD1222 COVID-19 vaccine. Whole-study findings and limits: At baseline, just a handful of AZD1222 recipients tested seropositive.

Trimming took 4 bases from V and 5 from J; bases not matched to a gene: 5. This CDR3 is 15 amino acids long. Germline-derived CDR1 and CDR2 are SGHDT and YYEEEE. The protocol was immunoSEQ multiplex PCR, while the TCRdb copy is restricted to in-frame clones and leaves out a portion. The table shows 100,000 or so clones, with 70% to 90% occurring only once. The chain has TRBV5-6 and TRBJ2-2; 10 bases fit TRBD1. The sequence was obtained from an adult in good health. The specimen was peripheral blood, collected on day 0 of AZD1222 vaccination. This CDR3 is CASSMGQGWTGELFF. In DNA form, the CDR3 reads TGTGCCAGCAGCATGGGACAGGGGTGGACCGGGGAGCTGTTTTTT.